This T cell receptor beta chain was sequenced during a study of identical twins. Study-level findings and limits: Conclusions came from cross-sectional statistical analysis, not from following the same donors. Modeled out-of-frame TCR alpha sharing in monozygotic twins fell below observed levels. Researchers reported excess low generation probability among twin-shared out-of-frame alpha sequences. Analyses of zero insertions could, in part, be confounded by invariant MAIT and iNKT cells.

This clonotype was counted ten times or more. As yet, its antigen is unknown. One entry per CDR3 protein, called by TCRdb with MiXCR from the 5' RACE reads. The sample contains 140,000 to 150,000 distinct CDR3 sequences, under 4.5% of which appear only once. There are 15 residues in the CDR3. Trimming left V 5 bases short and J 1 base short, with 11 bases between. The germline CDR1 and CDR2 sequences are SEHNR and FQNEAQ (reference sequence). The TCR sequence derives from a man aged 18 to 35 in good health. The sequencing input was memory T cells sorted from blood. The chain employs TRBV7-9 and TRBJ1-4; no definite D call. The CDR3 sequence is CASSPSLGTNEKLFF. The CDR3 DNA is TGTGCCAGCAGCCCATCACTGGGAACTAATGAAAAACTGTTTTTT.